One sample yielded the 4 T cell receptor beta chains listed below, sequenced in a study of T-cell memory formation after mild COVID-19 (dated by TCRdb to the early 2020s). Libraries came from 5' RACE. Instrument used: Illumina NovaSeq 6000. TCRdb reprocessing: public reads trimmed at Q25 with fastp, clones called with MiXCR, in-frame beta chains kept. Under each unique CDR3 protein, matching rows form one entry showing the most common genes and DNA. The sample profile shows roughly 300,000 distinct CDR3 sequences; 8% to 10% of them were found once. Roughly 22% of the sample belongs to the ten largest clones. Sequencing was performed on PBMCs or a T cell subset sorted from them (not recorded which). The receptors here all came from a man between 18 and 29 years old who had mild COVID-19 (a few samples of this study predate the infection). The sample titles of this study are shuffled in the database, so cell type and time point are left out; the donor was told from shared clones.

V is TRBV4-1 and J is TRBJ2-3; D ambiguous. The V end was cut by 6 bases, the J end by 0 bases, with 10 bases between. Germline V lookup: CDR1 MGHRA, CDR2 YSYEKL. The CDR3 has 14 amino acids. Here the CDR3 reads CASRTIASTDTQYF. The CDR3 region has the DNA TGCGCCAGCAGGACGATCGCGAGCACAGATACGCAGTATTTT.

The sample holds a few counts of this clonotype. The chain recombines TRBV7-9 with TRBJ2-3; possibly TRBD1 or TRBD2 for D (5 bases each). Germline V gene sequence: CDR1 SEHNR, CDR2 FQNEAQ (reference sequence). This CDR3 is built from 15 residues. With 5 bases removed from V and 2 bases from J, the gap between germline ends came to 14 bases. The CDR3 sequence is CASSSPGTSTDTQYF. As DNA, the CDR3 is TGTGCCAGCAGCAGCCCCGGGACCTCCACAGATACGCAGTATTTT. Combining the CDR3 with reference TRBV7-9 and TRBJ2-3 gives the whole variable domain DTGVSQNPRHKITKRGQNVTFRCDPISEHNRLYWYRQTLGQGPEFLTYFQNEAQLEKSRLLSDRFSAERPKGSFSTLEIQRTEQGDSAMYLCASSSPGTSTDTQYFGPGTRLTVL.

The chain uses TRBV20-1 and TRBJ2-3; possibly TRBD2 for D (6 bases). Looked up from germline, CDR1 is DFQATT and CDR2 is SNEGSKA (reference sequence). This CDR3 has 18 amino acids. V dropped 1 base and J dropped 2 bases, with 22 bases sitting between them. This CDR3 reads CSARGWYSGGEITDTQYF. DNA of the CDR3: TGCAGTGCTAGAGGGTGGTATTCTGGCGGGGAGATCACAGATACGCAGTATTTT.

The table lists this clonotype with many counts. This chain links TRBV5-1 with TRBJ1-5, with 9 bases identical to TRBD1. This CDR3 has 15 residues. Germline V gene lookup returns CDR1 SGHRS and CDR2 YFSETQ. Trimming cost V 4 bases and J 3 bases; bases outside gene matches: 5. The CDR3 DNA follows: TGCGCCAGCAGCCCCGGGACAGGGTCCAATCAGCCCCAGCATTTT. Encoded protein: CASSPGTGSNQPQHF.